These 17 T cell receptor beta chains were sequenced from one sample in a study of control samples from healthy donors and cancer patients. Data came from immunoSEQ multiplex PCR; TCRdb stores just in-frame clones and leaves some out. The sample records 95,000 to 130,000 clones, 93% being singletons. Sequenced input: blood. All receptors come from a young man in good health.

The V gene is TRBV2, the J gene TRBJ1-6; TRBD1 is a possible D gene (6 bases). Trimming removed 6 bases from V and 7 bases from J, with 13 bases in between. CDR1 is SNHLY, CDR2 FYNNEI, per germline. The CDR3 length is 14 residues. CDR3 residues: CASRDSLGNSPLHF. The DNA for the CDR3 is TGTGCCAGCAGGGACAGCCTCGGGAATTCACCCCTCCACTTT.

The chain employs TRBV4-1 and TRBJ1-2; 8 bases fit TRBD1. V was clipped by 0 bases and J by 5 bases; unmatched bases: 8. CDR1 is MGHRA and CDR2 is YSYEKL in the germline V gene. There are 16 residues in the CDR3. The DNA for the CDR3 is TGCGCCAGCAGCCAAGACCGGACAGGGCTGAATTATGGCTACACCTTC. Its translation is CASSQDRTGLNYGYTF.

The rearrangement joins TRBV5-1 to TRBJ1-1, with TRBD1 matching 10 bases. Trimming cost V 7 bases and J 10 bases; bases outside gene matches: 13. The CDR3 sequence is 14 residues long. Germline V CDR1 and CDR2: SGHRS, YFSETQ. DNA of the CDR3: TGCGCCAGCGGGACAGGGGAGAATGGGCTCCTAGCTTTCTTT. It codes for CASGTGENGLLAFF.

The chain is built from TRBV2 and TRBJ1-1; 11 bases map to TRBD1. This CDR3 comprises 18 residues. The V segment lost 2 bases and the J segment 4 bases; nucleotides outside the gene matches: 12. Germline V gives CDR1 SNHLY, CDR2 FYNNEI. The CDR3 protein is CASSEFDGTGGIGTEAFF. CDR3 nucleotides: TGTGCCAGCAGTGAATTTGACGGGACAGGGGGTATTGGCACTGAAGCTTTCTTT.

CDR3 nucleotides: TGTGCCAGCAGTTTCATGCGGGCTGAAGCTTTCTTT. Encoded protein: CASSFMRAEAFF. The chain couples TRBV28 to TRBJ1-1; D unresolved. The germline gives CDR1 MDHEN, CDR2 SYDVKM. This CDR3 has 12 amino acids. V lost 3 bases and J lost 6, with 8 bases in between.

This chain joins TRBV4-2 and TRBJ2-4; 14 bases agree with TRBD2. The CDR3 contains 18 residues. CDR1 is LGHNA and CDR2 is YNFKEQ in the germline V gene. With 5 bases clipped from V and 0 bases from J, the junction kept 6 bases outside the gene matches. The CDR3 nucleotides are TGTGCCAGCAGCGCACGACTAGCGGGGGGGGTAGCCAAAAACATTCAGTACTTC. Its translation is CASSARLAGGVAKNIQYF.

The chain combines TRBV5-1 with TRBJ2-3; 14 nucleotides agree with TRBD2. V was clipped by 0 bases and J by 6 bases; unmatched bases: 9. The germline V gene encodes CDR1 SGHRS and CDR2 YFSETQ. The CDR3 covers 18 residues. The CDR3 loop reads CASSLATGTSGGPDTQYF. Here the CDR3 DNA reads TGCGCCAGCAGCTTGGCGACAGGGACTAGCGGGGGTCCCGATACGCAGTATTTT.

V gene TRBV9 combines with J gene TRBJ2-3, with 8 bases lining up with TRBD1. The ends lost 1 base at V and 3 bases at J; junction bases unmatched: 13. The CDR3 totals 18 residues. Germline lookup yields CDR1 SGDLS and CDR2 YYNGEE. Here the CDR3 DNA reads TGTGCCAGCAGCGTAAGTCCGGGGGCAGGGGGCATTACAGATACGCAGTATTTT. This encodes CASSVSPGAGGITDTQYF. The variable domain in full, with the rest retrieved from reference TRBV9 and TRBJ2-3, is DSGVTQTPKHLITATGQRVTLRCSPRSGDLSVYWYQQSLDQGLQFLIQYYNGEERAKGNILERFSAQQFPDLHSELNLSSLELGDSALYFCASSVSPGAGGITDTQYFGPGTRLTVL.

The rearrangement links TRBV27 to TRBJ1-2; maybe TRBD1 (6 bases). Trimming pared 7 bases from V and 2 bases from J, leaving 20 bases between. CDR3 size: 16 residues. Germline V gene data show CDR1 as MNHEY and CDR2 as SMNVEV (reference sequence). The CDR3 region has the DNA TGTGCCAGCACTAAGACCGGGACAATTACAAACTATGGCTACACCTTC. Its protein is CASTKTGTITNYGYTF.

The chain has TRBV5-4 and TRBJ2-5; TRBD2 agrees at 9 bases. The CDR3 runs 14 residues. Germline V gene sequence: CDR1 SGHNT, CDR2 YYREEE (reference sequence). Losses at the gene ends were 7 bases for V and 3 bases for J; bases not matched to a gene: 7. CDR3: CASSLKRGEETQYF. The CDR3 DNA reads as TGTGCCAGCTCCTTGAAGCGGGGGGAAGAGACCCAGTACTTC.

The CDR3 sequence is CASSQTASNQPQHF. The CDR3 nucleotides are TGTGCCAGCTCACAGACAGCTTCCAATCAGCCCCAGCATTTT. The chain combines TRBV18 with TRBJ1-5; D is possibly TRBD1 (5 bases). Germline CDR1 and CDR2: KGHSH and LQKENI. This CDR3 has 14 residues. Trimming took off 4 bases at V and 3 bases at J, with 10 bases between the two ends.

The genes are TRBV7-6 and TRBJ2-3; 8 bases agree with TRBD2. CDR1 is SGHVS and CDR2 is FNYEAQ in the germline V gene. CDR3 length: 14 amino acids. Trimming at V came to 3 bases and at J to 5 bases, leaving 4 bases not matched to a gene. In DNA form, the CDR3 reads TGTGCCAGCAGCTTTAGCGGGGAGGAAGATACGCAGTATTTT. This encodes CASSFSGEEDTQYF.

The rearrangement uses TRBV10-3 and TRBJ1-6; 7 bases are shared with TRBD1. Germline loops: CDR1 ENHRY, CDR2 SYGVKD. The CDR3 extends over 13 amino acids. Trimming took 7 bases from V and 9 from J; bases not matched to a gene: 6. The CDR3 coding sequence is TGTGCCATCAACAGGGGCCAGGCTTCACCCCTCCACTTT. This gives the protein CAINRGQASPLHF.

V is TRBV5-1 and J is TRBJ1-2; the D is unclear. Trimming stripped 0 bases from V and 0 bases from J, with 9 bases between. Germline-derived CDR1 and CDR2 are SGHRS and YFSETQ. The CDR3 covers 15 residues. The CDR3 coding sequence is TGCGCCAGCAGCTTGGTCTCGCAAGCTAACTATGGCTACACCTTC. This codes for CASSLVSQANYGYTF. Full variable domain (rest looked up from reference TRBV5-1 and TRBJ1-2): KAGVTQTPRYLIKTRGQQVTLSCSPISGHRSVSWYQQTPGQGLQFLFEYFSETQRNKGNFPGRFSGRQFSNSRSEMNVSTLELGDSALYLCASSLVSQANYGYTFGSGTRLTVV.

The chain employs TRBV28 and TRBJ1-1, with unresolved D. The length of the CDR3 is 11 residues. CDR1 is MDHEN and CDR2 is SYDVKM in the germline V gene. V was shortened by 4 bases and J by 1 base, with 1 base between the two germline ends. As DNA, the CDR3 is TGTGCCAGCAGTTCGAACACTGAAGCTTTCTTT. It specifies CASSSNTEAFF.

The chain carries TRBV9 and TRBJ1-1; a possible D gene is TRBD1 (5 bases). V lost 6 bases and J 1 base, leaving 13 bases between the germline ends. The CDR3 contains 14 residues. The germline V gene has CDR1 SGDLS and CDR2 YYNGEE. Here the CDR3 reads CASTPGGRNTEAFF. In DNA, the CDR3 is TGTGCCAGCACCCCGGGGGGGAGGAACACTGAAGCTTTCTTT.

The J gene is TRBJ1-1, the V gene TRBV5-1; possible D gene TRBD1, 5 bases. This CDR3 spans 13 amino acids. Germline V gene sequence: CDR1 SGHRS, CDR2 YFSETQ. Deletions cut 3 bases from V and 7 bases from J, with 13 bases between. This chain's CDR3 is CASSSRDGFEAFF. The DNA for the CDR3 is TGCGCCAGCAGCTCCCGGGACGGGTTTGAAGCTTTCTTT.